The clone carrying this T cell receptor (beta chain) was observed at least ten times. Its antigen is currently unknown. Over 18 months of follow-up, stable hyperthyroidism required that no ophthalmopathy appear. As diagnostic evidence, clinical symptoms, serum thyroxine, TRAb, thyroid ultrasound and orbital computed tomography were relied upon. Beta-chain TCR CDR3 regions were amplified from RNA transcripts. First-round RT-PCR employed HTBI primers, with a second-round multiplex PCR after it. TCRdb reprocessed the multiplex PCR reads via MiXCR and lists one record per CDR3 protein. This repertoire shows 350,000 to 400,000 distinct CDR3 sequences, 15% to 19% found once; its top ten account for approximately 7%. This sample is part of a study of Graves' ophthalmopathy and Graves' hyperthyroidism. The study's findings and limits: Blood was where most expanded thyroid clonotypes above 0.001 frequency also turned up.

There are 14 residues in the CDR3. Germline loops: CDR1 MNHNS, CDR2 SASEGT. Trimming shortened V by 4 bases and J by 2 bases, and 11 bases separated the two germline ends. The sequencing input was peripheral blood. The rearrangement links TRBV6-1 to TRBJ1-1; no definite D call. The receptor was isolated from a woman younger than 35 with stable Graves' hyperthyroidism. The CDR3 loop reads CASSGRRRNTEAFF. CDR3 coding DNA: TGTGCCAGCAGTGGACGACGGAGAAACACTGAAGCTTTCTTT.